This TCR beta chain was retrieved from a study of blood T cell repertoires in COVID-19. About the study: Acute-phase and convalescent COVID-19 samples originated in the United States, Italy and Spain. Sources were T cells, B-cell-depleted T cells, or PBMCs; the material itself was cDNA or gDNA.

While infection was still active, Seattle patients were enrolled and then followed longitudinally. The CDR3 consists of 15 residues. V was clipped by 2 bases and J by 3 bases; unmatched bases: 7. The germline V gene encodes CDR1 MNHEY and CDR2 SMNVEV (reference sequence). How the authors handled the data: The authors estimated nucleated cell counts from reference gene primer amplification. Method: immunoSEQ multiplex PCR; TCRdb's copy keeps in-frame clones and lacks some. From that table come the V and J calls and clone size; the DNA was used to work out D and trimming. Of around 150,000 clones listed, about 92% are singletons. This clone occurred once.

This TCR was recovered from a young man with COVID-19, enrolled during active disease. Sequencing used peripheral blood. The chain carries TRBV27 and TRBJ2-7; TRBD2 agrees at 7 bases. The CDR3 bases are TGTGCCAGCAGTTTACGGCTAGCGGTCGTCTACGAGCAGTACTTC. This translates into CASSLRLAVVYEQYF.